This T cell receptor (beta chain) was observed in a study of T cell changes during pregnancy in multiple sclerosis. V trimming: 1 base; J trimming: 9 bases; junction bases outside the gene matches: 9. The germline V gene has CDR1 SGHRS and CDR2 YFSETQ. The CDR3 has 14 residues. Profiled with immunoSEQ multiplex PCR; TCRdb holds only in-frame clones, not every one. The data show more than 90,000 clones, with about 92% seen just once and approximately 2% held by the top ten. The chain couples TRBV5-1 to TRBJ1-1; 7 nucleotides match TRBD1. The clonotype originates from a female donor with multiple sclerosis, enrolled in a pregnancy study. Source: peripheral blood, taken after pregnancy. The CDR3 DNA follows: TGCGCCAGCAGCTTGACTGGACAGGAGAGGAAAGCTTTCTTT. It codes for CASSLTGQERKAFF.